The sequence of this T cell receptor (beta chain) was determined in a study of T cells in Graves' hyperthyroidism and ophthalmopathy. This clonotype appeared a single time. Using RNA transcripts as the source, TCR beta CDR3 regions were amplified. A set of HTBI primers served as the primers for a first-round RT-PCR of the TCR CDR3. TCRdb re-called the multiplex PCR reads with MiXCR, one entry per CDR3 protein. This sample has roughly 570,000 distinct CDR3 sequences, with 15% to 19% found just once. The germline V gene encodes CDR1 LNHDA and CDR2 SQIVND (reference sequence). Trimming cost V 5 bases and J 10 bases; bases outside gene matches: 8. The CDR3 is made up of 14 amino acids.

Sequenced sample: blood. The TCR was taken from a woman aged 25 to 45 with Graves' hyperthyroidism. The chain links TRBV19 to TRBJ1-6, with 7 bases identical to TRBD1. The CDR3 reads CASSLGTEDSPLHF. CDR3 DNA sequence: TGTGCCAGTAGTCTCGGGACAGAGGACTCACCCCTCCACTTT.